Detailed here is one T cell receptor beta chain. The target antigen is unknown. This sample was taken from a study of post-analysis software for immune sequencing data. Study-level background: The disease courses covered relapsing-remitting, secondary progressive and progressive-relapsing multiple sclerosis. Study conclusions and caveats: Relative to controls, patients had five TRBV segments at higher frequency, with TRBV5-6, TRBV5-1 and TRBV20-1 among these.

Unique molecular identifiers were carried by the TCR beta cDNA libraries. TCRdb ran MiXCR on the PCR reads and lists one entry per CDR3 protein. Of about 540,000 distinct CDR3 sequences in the sample, around 34% were seen once. V was trimmed by 5 bases and J by 5 bases, leaving 12 bases between them. CDR3 length: 13 residues. The germline gives CDR1 SGHTA, CDR2 FQGTGA. The sequence was obtained from a girl under 18 with multiple sclerosis. Sequencing was done on a sample of blood. The chain carries TRBV7-3 and TRBJ2-5, with D possibly being TRBD2 (5 bases). The CDR3 protein is CASSPSPSETQYF. DNA for the CDR3: TGTGCCAGCAGCCCATCCCCTAGCGAGACCCAGTACTTC.